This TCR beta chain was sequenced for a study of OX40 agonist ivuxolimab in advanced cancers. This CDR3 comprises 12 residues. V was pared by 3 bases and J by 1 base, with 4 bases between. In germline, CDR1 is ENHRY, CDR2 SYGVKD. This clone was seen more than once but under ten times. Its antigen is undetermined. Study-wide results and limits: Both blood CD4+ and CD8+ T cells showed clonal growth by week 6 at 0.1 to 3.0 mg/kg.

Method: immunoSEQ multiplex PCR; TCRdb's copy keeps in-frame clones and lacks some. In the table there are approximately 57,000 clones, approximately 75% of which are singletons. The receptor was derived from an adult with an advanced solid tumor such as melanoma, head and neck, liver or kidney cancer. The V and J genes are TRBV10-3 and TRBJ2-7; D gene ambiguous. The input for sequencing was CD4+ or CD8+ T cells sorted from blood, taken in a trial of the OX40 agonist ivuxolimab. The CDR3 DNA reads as TGTGCCATCAGTGAACGGTCCTACGAGCAGTACTTC. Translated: CAISERSYEQYF.